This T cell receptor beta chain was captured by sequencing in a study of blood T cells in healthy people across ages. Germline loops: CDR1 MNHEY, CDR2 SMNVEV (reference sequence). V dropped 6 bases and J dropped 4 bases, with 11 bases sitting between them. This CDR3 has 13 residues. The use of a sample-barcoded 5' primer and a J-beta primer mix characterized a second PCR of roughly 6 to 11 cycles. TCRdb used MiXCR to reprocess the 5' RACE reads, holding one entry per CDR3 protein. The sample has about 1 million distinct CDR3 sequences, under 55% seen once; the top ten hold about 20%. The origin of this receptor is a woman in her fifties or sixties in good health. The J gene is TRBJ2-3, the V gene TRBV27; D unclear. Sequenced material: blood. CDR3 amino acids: CASSSLVPDTQYF. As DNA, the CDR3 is TGTGCCAGCAGCTCCCTGGTTCCAGATACGCAGTATTTT.